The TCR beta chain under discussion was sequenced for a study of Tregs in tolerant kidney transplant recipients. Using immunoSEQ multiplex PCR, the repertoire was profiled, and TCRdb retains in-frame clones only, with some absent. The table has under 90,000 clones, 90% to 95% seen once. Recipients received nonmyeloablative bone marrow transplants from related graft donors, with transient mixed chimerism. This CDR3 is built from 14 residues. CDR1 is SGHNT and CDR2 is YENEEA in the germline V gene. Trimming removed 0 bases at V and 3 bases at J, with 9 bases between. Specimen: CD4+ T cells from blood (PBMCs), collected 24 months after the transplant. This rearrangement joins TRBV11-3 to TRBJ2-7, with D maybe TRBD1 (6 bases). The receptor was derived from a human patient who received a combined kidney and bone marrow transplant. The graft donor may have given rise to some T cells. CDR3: CASSLETGIYEQYF. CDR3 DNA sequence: TGTGCCAGCAGCTTAGAAACAGGGATCTACGAGCAGTACTTC.